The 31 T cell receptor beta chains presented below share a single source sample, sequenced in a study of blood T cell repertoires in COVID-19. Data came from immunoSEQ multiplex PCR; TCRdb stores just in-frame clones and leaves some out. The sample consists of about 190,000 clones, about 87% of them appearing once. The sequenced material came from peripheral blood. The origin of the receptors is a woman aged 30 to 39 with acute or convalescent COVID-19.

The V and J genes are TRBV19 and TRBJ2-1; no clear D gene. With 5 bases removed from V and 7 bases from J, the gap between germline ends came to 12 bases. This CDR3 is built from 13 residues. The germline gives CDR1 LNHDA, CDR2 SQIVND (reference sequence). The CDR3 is CASSRQVLNEQFF. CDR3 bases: TGTGCCAGTAGTCGGCAGGTGTTAAATGAGCAGTTCTTC.

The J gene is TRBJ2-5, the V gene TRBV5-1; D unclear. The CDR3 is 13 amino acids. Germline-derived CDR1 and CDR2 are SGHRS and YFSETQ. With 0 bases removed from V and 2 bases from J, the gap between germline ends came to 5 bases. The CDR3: CASSLVSQETQYF. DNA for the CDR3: TGCGCCAGCAGCTTGGTTAGTCAAGAGACCCAGTACTTC. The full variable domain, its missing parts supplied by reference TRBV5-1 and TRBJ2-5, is KAGVTQTPRYLIKTRGQQVTLSCSPISGHRSVSWYQQTPGQGLQFLFEYFSETQRNKGNFPGRFSGRQFSNSRSEMNVSTLELGDSALYLCASSLVSQETQYFGPGTRLLVL.

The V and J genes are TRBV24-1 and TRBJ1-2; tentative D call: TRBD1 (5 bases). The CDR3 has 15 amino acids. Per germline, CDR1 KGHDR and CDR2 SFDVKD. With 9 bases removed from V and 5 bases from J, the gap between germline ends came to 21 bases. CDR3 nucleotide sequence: TGTGCCACCCATCCCCGCGGGGGACCGCTTTATGGCTACACCTTC. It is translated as CATHPRGGPLYGYTF.

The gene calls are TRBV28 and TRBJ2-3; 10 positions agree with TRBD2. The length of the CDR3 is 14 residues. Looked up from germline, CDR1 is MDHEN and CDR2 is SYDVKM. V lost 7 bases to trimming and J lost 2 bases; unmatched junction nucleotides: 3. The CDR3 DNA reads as TGTGCCAGCAAACTAGCGGGATACACAGATACGCAGTATTTT. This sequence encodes CASKLAGYTDTQYF.

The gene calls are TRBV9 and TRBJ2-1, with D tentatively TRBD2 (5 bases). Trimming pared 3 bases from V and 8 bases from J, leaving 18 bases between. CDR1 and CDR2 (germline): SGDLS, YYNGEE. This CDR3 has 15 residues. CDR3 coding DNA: TGTGCCAGCAGCGGACACCCGCGAGGGTTGGATGAGCAGTTCTTC. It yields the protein CASSGHPRGLDEQFF.

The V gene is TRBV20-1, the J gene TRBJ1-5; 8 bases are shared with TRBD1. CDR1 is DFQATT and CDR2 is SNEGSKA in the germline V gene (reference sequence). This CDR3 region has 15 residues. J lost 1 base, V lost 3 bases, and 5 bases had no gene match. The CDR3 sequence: CSASTGGWSNQPQHF. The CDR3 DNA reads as TGCAGTGCTAGTACAGGGGGTTGGAGCAATCAGCCCCAGCATTTT.

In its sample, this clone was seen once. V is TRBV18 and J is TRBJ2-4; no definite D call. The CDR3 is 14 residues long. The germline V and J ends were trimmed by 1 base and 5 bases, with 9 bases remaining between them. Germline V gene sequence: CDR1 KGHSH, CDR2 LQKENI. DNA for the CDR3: TGTGCCAGCTCACCACGCACGCGCGAAAACATTCAGTACTTC. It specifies CASSPRTRENIQYF. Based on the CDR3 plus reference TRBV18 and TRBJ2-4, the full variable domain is NAGVMQNPRHLVRRRGQEARLRCSPMKGHSHVYWYRQLPEEGLKFMVYLQKENIIDESGMPKERFSAEFPKEGPSILRIQQVVRGDSAAYFCASSPRTRENIQYFGAGTRLSVL.

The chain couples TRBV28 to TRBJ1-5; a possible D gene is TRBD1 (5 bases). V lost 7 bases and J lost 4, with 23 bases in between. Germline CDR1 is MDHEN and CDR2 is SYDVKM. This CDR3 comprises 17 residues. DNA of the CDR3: TGTGCCAGCATCGGCCGATACCGACAGTCCGGGAATCAGCCCCAGCATTTT. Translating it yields CASIGRYRQSGNQPQHF.

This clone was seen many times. Here the CDR3 reads CASSLLQALGATNEKLFF. CDR3 in DNA: TGTGCCAGCAGCTTATTACAGGCCCTTGGCGCAACTAATGAAAAACTGTTTTTT. The chain employs TRBV7-8 and TRBJ1-4; the D gene is possibly TRBD1 (5 bases). Germline CDR1 reads SGHVS; CDR2 reads FQNEAQ. V gave up 2 bases and J gave up 0 bases, with 16 bases separating them. CDR3 length: 18 residues.

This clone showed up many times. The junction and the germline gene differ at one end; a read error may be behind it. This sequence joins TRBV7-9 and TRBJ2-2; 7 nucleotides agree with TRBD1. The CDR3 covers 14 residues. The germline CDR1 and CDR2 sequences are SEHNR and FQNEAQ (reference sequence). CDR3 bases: TGCGGGTGTGACAGGGTTCGGAACACCGGGGAGCTGTTTTTT. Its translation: CGCDRVRNTGELFF.

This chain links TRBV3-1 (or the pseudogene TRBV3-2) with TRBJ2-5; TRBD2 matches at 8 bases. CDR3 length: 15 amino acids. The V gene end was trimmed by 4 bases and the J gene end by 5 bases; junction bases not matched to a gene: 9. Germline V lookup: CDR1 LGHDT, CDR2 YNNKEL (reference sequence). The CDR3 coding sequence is TGTGCCAGCAGCCTCCCGGGTGAGCGGGAGGAGACCCAGTACTTC. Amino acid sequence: CASSLPGEREETQYF.

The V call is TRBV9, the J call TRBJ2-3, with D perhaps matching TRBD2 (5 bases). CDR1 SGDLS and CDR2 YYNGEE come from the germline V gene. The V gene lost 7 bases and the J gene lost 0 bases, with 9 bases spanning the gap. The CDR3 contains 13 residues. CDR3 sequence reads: CASCRGSTDTQYF. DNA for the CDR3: TGTGCCAGCTGTCGCGGGAGCACAGATACGCAGTATTTT.

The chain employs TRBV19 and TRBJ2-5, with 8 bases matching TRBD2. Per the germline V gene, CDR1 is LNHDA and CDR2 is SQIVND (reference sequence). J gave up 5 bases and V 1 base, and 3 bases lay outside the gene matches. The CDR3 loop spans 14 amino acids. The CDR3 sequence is CASSIVSGSETQYF. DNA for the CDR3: TGTGCCAGTAGTATAGTCAGCGGGAGTGAGACCCAGTACTTC.

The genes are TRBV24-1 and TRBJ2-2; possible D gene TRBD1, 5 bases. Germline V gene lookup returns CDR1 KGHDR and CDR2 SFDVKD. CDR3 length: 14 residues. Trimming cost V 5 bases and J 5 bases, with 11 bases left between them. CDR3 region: CATSGPGLTGELFF. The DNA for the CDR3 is TGTGCCACCAGTGGGCCAGGGTTGACCGGGGAGCTGTTTTTT.

For the CDR3, the DNA is TGTGCCAGCAGTTTATCGGGACATGATTCACCCCTCCACTTT. Amino acid sequence: CASSLSGHDSPLHF. J is TRBJ1-6 and V is TRBV27; D might be TRBD1 (6 bases). The ends were cut back, 0 bases at V and 8 bases at J, with 8 bases in the middle. The CDR3 covers 14 residues. The germline V gene has CDR1 MNHEY and CDR2 SMNVEV (reference sequence).

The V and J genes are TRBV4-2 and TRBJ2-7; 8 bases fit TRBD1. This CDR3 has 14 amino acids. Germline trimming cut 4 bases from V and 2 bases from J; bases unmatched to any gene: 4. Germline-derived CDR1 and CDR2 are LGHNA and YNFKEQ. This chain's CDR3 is CASSPGQAPYEQYF. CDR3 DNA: TGTGCCAGCAGCCCGGGACAGGCGCCCTACGAGCAGTACTTC.

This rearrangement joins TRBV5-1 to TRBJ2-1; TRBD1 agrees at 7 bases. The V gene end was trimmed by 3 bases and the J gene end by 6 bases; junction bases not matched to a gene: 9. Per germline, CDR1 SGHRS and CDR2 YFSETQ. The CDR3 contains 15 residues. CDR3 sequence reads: CASSYTGARLNEQFF. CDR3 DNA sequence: TGCGCCAGCAGCTATACAGGGGCTAGACTCAATGAGCAGTTCTTC.

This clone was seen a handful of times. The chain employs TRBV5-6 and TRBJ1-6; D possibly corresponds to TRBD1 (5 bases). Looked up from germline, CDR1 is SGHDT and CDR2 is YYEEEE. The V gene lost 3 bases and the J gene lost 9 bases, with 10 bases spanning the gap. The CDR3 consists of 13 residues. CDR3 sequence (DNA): TGTGCCAGCAGCTGGACACAGCGTTCACCCCTCCACTTT. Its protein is CASSWTQRSPLHF.

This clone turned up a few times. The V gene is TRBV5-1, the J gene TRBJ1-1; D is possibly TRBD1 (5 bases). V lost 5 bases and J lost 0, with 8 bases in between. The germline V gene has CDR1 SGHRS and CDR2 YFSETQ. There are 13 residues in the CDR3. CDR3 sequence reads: CASSDSMNTEAFF. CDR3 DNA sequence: TGCGCCAGCAGTGACAGTATGAACACTGAAGCTTTCTTT.

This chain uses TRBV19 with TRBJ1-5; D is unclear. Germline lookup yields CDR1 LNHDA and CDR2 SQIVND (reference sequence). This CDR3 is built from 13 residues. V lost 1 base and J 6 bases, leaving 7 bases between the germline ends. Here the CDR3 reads CASSIVVLQPQHF. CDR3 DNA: TGTGCCAGTAGTATAGTAGTTCTTCAGCCCCAGCATTTT.

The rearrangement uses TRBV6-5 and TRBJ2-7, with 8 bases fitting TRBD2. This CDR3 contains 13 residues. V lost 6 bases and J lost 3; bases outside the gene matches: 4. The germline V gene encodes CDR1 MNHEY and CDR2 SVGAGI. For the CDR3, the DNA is TGTGCCAGCAGCGGGGGGGCCTACTACGAGCAGTACTTC. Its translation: CASSGGAYYEQYF.

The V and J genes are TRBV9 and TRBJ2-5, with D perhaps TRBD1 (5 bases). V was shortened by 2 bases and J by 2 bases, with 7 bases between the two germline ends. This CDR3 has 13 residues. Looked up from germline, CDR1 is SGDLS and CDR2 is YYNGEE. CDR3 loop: CASSVDNQETQYF. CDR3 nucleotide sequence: TGTGCCAGCAGCGTGGACAATCAAGAGACCCAGTACTTC.

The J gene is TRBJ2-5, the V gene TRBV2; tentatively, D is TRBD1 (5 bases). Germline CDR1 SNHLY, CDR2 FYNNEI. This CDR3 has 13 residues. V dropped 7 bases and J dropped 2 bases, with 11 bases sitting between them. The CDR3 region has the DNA TGTGCCAGCACAAGGACAAGACAAGAGACCCAGTACTTC. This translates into CASTRTRQETQYF.

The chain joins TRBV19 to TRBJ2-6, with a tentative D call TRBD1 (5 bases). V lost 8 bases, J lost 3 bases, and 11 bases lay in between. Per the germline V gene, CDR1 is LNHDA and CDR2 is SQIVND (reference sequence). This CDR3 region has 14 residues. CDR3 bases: TGTGCCAGTGGGGCTGGGTATGGGGCCAACGTCCTGACTTTC. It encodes CASGAGYGANVLTF.

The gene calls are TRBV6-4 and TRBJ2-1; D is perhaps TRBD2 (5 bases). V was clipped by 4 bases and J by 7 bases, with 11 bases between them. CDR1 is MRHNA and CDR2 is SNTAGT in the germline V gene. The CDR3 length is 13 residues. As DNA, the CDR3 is TGTGCCAGCAGTGCTGAGGGCGGGAATGAGCAGTTCTTC. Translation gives CASSAEGGNEQFF.

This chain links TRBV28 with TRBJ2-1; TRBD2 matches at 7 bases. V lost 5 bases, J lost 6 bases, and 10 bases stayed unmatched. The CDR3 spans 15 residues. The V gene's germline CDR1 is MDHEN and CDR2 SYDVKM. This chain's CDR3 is CASSAPLGRANEQFF. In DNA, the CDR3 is TGTGCCAGCAGTGCACCCCTTGGGAGGGCCAATGAGCAGTTCTTC.

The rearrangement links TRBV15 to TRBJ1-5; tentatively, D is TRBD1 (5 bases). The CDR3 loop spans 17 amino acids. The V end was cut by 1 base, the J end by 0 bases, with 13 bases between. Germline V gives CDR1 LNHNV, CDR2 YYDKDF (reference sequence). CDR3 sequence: CATSRGSPGRSNQPQHF. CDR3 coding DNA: TGTGCCACCAGCAGAGGGTCCCCAGGGCGTAGCAATCAGCCCCAGCATTTT.

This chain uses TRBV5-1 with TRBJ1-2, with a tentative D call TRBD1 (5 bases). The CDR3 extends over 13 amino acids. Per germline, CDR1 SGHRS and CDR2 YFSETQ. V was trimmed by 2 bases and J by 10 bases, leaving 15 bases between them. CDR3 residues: CASSFIGQGNYTF. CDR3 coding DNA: TGCGCCAGCAGCTTTATAGGGCAGGGAAACTACACCTTC. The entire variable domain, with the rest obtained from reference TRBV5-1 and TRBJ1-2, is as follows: KAGVTQTPRYLIKTRGQQVTLSCSPISGHRSVSWYQQTPGQGLQFLFEYFSETQRNKGNFPGRFSGRQFSNSRSEMNVSTLELGDSALYLCASSFIGQGNYTFGSGTRLTVV.

CDR3 amino acids: CASSQARWADTQYF. As DNA, the CDR3 is TGTGCCAGCAGCCAAGCCAGGTGGGCAGATACGCAGTATTTT. The chain combines TRBV14 with TRBJ2-3; no definite D call. Germline V gives CDR1 SGHDN, CDR2 FVKESK. This CDR3 is built from 14 residues. Between the trimmed V and J ends, which lost 1 base and 4 bases, there was a span of 9 bases.

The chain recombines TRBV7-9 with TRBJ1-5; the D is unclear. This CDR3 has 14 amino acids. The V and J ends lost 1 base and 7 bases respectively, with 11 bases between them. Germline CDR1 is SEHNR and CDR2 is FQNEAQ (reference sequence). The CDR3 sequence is CASSLDRFIQPQHF. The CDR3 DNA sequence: TGTGCCAGCAGCTTAGACCGGTTTATCCAGCCCCAGCATTTT.

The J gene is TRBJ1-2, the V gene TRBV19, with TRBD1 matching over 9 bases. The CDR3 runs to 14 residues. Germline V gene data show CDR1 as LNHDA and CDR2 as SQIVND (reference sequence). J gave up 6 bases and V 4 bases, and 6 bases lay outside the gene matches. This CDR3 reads CASSTKTGGNGYTF. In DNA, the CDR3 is TGTGCCAGTAGTACGAAAACAGGGGGCAATGGCTACACCTTC.